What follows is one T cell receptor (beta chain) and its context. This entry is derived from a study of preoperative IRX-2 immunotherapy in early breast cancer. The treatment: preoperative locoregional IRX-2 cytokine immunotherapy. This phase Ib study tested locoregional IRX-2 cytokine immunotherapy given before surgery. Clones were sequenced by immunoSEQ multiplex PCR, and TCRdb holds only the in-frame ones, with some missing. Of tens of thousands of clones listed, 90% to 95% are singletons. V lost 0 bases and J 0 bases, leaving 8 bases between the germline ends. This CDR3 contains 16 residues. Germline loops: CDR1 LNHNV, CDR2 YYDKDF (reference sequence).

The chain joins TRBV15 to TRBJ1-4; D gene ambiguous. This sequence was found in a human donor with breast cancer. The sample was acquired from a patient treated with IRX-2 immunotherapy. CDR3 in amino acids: CATSRDSRTTNEKLFF. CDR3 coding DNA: TGTGCCACCAGCAGAGACTCGAGGACAACTAATGAAAAACTGTTTTTT.